Sequencing of this TCR beta chain was carried out in a study of CD8 T cells in ankylosing spondylitis. Study results and caveats: Reactive arthritis synovial fluid and blood previously showed some of these motif variants. Disease-associated clones were reportedly significantly overrepresented in matched ankylosing spondylitis synovial fluid. Fewer than ten highly homologous variants made up a TCR beta motif that seemed to typify ankylosing spondylitis blood.

This CDR3 contains 16 residues. Unmatched junction bases numbered 13, after V lost 7 bases and J lost 8 bases. CDR1 MDHEN and CDR2 SYDVKM come from the germline V gene. Quantitative 5'-RACE with molecular barcodes was used to make the TCR beta libraries. TCRdb ran MiXCR on the 5' RACE reads and lists one entry per CDR3 protein. The sample holds approximately 520,000 distinct CDR3 sequences, under 5.5% seen once. This clonotype showed up just a few times. Antigen: not known. The sample was blood, either unsorted or a sorted T cell fraction (not recorded which). This TCR was recovered from a male donor with ankylosing spondylitis. This rearrangement joins TRBV28 to TRBJ1-6, with 8 bases lining up with TRBD1. The CDR3 region is CASNRGQGLWDSPLHF. CDR3 nucleotides: TGTGCCAGCAACCGAGGACAGGGCCTTTGGGATTCACCCCTCCACTTT.